This T cell receptor beta chain was recovered during a study of T-cell memory formation after mild COVID-19. The study's findings and limits: Clones from the second wave (peaking day 37) had unconfirmed SARS-CoV-2 specificity. Clones contracting day 15 to 85 were balanced CD4/CD8; later expanders leaned CD4+. Clones which contracted sat mainly in CM and EM if CD4+, and in EMRA if CD8+.

This CDR3 contains 14 residues. V was pared by 1 base and J by 6 bases, with 10 bases between. The germline CDR1 and CDR2 sequences are SGHRS and YFSETQ. This clonotype was seen a few times. Antigen specificity is unknown. A single record per CDR3 protein comes from TCRdb applying MiXCR to the 5' RACE reads. The data contain 270,000 or so distinct CDR3 sequences, roughly 17% of them singletons. V and J are TRBV5-1 and TRBJ1-4; D is uncertain. The receptor comes from a young man who had mild COVID-19 (a few samples of this study predate the infection). Cell type and time point are not known. The sequencing input was PBMCs or a T cell subset sorted from them (not recorded which). The CDR3 region is CASSLSPGDEKLFF. As DNA, the CDR3 is TGCGCCAGCAGCTTGTCCCCGGGTGATGAAAAACTGTTTTTT.